This TCR beta chain derives from a study of T cells in Graves' hyperthyroidism and ophthalmopathy. Study-wide results and caveats: Most expanded thyroid clonotypes above 0.001 recurred in blood.

Newly diagnosed hyperthyroidism patients aged 18 to 65 years had disease lasting under 2 months. On this clonotype: As yet, its antigen is unknown.

Deletions cut 4 bases from V and 3 bases from J, with 11 bases between. The CDR3 is 14 amino acids. CDR1 is SGDLS, CDR2 YYNGEE, per germline. Amplified TCR beta CDR3 regions derived from RNA transcripts. First-round RT-PCR of the TCR CDR3 relied on the HTBI primer set. Each CDR3 protein is one row after TCRdb ran MiXCR on the multiplex PCR reads. Of hundreds of thousands of distinct CDR3 sequences in the sample, 11% to 15% were seen once. The genes are TRBV9 and TRBJ2-1; weak D call: TRBD2 (5 bases). The TCR was taken from a woman aged 18-30 years with Graves' hyperthyroidism. The sequencing input was blood. CDR3 in amino acids: CASSRRSGYNEQFF. CDR3 nucleotide sequence: TGTGCCAGCAGCCGTAGGAGCGGCTACAATGAGCAGTTCTTC.